Each of the 14 T cell receptor beta chains below was sequenced from the same sample in a study of spatial heterogeneity in lung cancer (dated by TCRdb to between 2017 and 2020). The library was built by means of 5' RACE. Instrument on record: NextSeq 500. Clones were called with MiXCR by TCRdb after fastp trimmed the public reads at Q25, and only in-frame beta chains were retained. Merged by CDR3 protein, the rows form single entries marked with the most common genes and DNA. The sample data list fewer than 100,000 distinct CDR3 sequences, and approximately 19% of these were observed just once. The leading ten clones occupy just over 20% of the sample. The sample's time point label, decoded: blood at routine non-recurrence follow-up after resection. The input for sequencing was PBMCs, taken at follow-up. These receptors were taken from a male donor with early-stage non-small cell lung cancer.

The sample holds a few counts of this clonotype. V and J are TRBV18 and TRBJ2-7, with TRBD2 identical over 7 bases. Germline-derived CDR1 and CDR2 are KGHSH and LQKENI. This CDR3 comprises 15 residues. With 3 bases clipped from V and 3 bases from J, the junction kept 8 bases outside the gene matches. CDR3 sequence (DNA): TGTGCCAGCTCACCTAGCGGGCACCGTAGCTACGAGCAGTACTTC. Translating gives CASSPSGHRSYEQYF.

There are many counts of this clonotype. CDR3 in DNA: TGTGCCAGCAGTTACGACAGGAGAACAATTAATTCACCCCTCCACTTT. It specifies CASSYDRRTINSPLHF. This chain joins TRBV6-5 and TRBJ1-6; D perhaps matches TRBD1 (6 bases). Germline V gene lookup returns CDR1 MNHEY and CDR2 SVGAGI. V shed 2 bases and J shed 6 bases, with 14 bases lying between them. The CDR3 runs 16 residues.

This rearrangement joins TRBV14 to TRBJ1-5, with no clear D. V lost 1 base, J lost 6 bases, and 10 bases lay in between. The V gene's germline CDR1 is SGHDN and CDR2 FVKESK. The length of the CDR3 is 14 residues. CDR3 residues: CASSQGESGQPQHF. The CDR3 bases are TGTGCCAGCAGCCAAGGGGAATCCGGTCAGCCCCAGCATTTT.

The table lists this clonotype with many counts. The chain links TRBV20-1 to TRBJ1-1, with 8 nucleotides matching TRBD1. V shed 3 bases, J shed 4 bases, and the junction held 10 bases outside the gene matches. The CDR3 has 15 residues. Germline-derived CDR1 and CDR2 are DFQATT and SNEGSKA (reference sequence). As DNA, the CDR3 is TGCAGTGCTAGTTTTGCAGGGGGCATGGGCACTGAAGCTTTCTTT. It is translated as CSASFAGGMGTEAFF.

This chain connects TRBV2 to TRBJ2-7; 9 bases align to TRBD1. The CDR3 length is 13 residues. The germline gives CDR1 SNHLY, CDR2 FYNNEI. The V segment lost 6 bases and the J segment 0 bases; nucleotides outside the gene matches: 0. CDR3 nucleotide sequence: TGTGCCAGCAGGGACAGGGGCTCCTACGAGCAGTACTTC. As protein: CASRDRGSYEQYF. Filled out from reference TRBV2 and TRBJ2-7, the complete variable domain reads EPEVTQTPSHQVTQMGQEVILRCVPISNHLYFYWYRQILGQKVEFLVSFYNNEISEKSEIFDDQFSVERPDGSNFTLKIRSTKLEDSAMYFCASRDRGSYEQYFGPGTRLTVT.

This clonotype occurred many times. The chain couples TRBV20-1 to TRBJ1-4; tentative D call: TRBD1 (5 bases). Germline V gene lookup returns CDR1 DFQATT and CDR2 SNEGSKA (reference sequence). The CDR3 runs to 13 residues. V was cut by 1 base and J by 8 bases, with 11 bases left in between. The CDR3 is CSARGQKEEKLFF. CDR3 nucleotides: TGCAGTGCTAGAGGACAGAAGGAGGAAAAACTGTTTTTT.

This clonotype was observed a handful of times. This chain links TRBV6-1 with TRBJ2-7; D is undetermined. Trimming removed 4 bases from V and 4 bases from J, with 14 bases in between. The V gene's germline CDR1 is MNHNS and CDR2 SASEGT. The CDR3 extends over 14 amino acids. This CDR3 reads CASSAGWGSYEQYF. In nucleotides, the CDR3 is TGTGCCAGCAGTGCCGGCTGGGGTTCGTACGAGCAGTACTTC.

This clonotype has more than one count but fewer than ten. The chain combines TRBV24-1 with TRBJ2-5; D may be TRBD1 or TRBD2 (7 bases each). The CDR3 consists of 15 residues. With 4 bases removed from V and 5 bases from J, the gap between germline ends came to 16 bases. Germline CDR1 KGHDR, CDR2 SFDVKD. The DNA for the CDR3 is TGTGCCACCAGTGAGGGGAGGGGGCGATTGGAGACCCAGTACTTC. Amino acid sequence: CATSEGRGRLETQYF.

The rearrangement uses TRBV6-1 and TRBJ1-1; 7 bases map to TRBD1. Trimming took 4 bases from V and 1 from J; bases not matched to a gene: 3. Germline-derived CDR1 and CDR2 are MNHNS and SASEGT. CDR3 length: 14 residues. This chain's CDR3 is CASSVDRKNTEAFF. DNA of the CDR3: TGTGCCAGCAGTGTGGACAGGAAGAACACTGAAGCTTTCTTT.

This clonotype has more than one count but fewer than ten. The chain joins TRBV9 to TRBJ2-3; 10 bases agree with TRBD2. After removal of 5 bases from V and 6 bases from J, the junction contained 6 bases not matched to a gene. CDR3 length: 14 amino acids. Germline values: CDR1 SGDLS, CDR2 YYNGEE. CDR3 in amino acids: CASSASGRFDTQYF. The DNA of the CDR3 is TGTGCCAGCAGTGCTAGCGGGAGATTTGATACGCAGTATTTT.

Ten or more counts support this clonotype. The V and J genes are TRBV20-1 and TRBJ1-5; a possible D gene is TRBD1 (6 bases). V was cut by 2 bases and J by 4 bases, with 9 bases left in between. The CDR3 runs to 13 residues. CDR1 and CDR2 (germline): DFQATT, SNEGSKA (reference sequence). The CDR3 protein is CSARRDTNQPQHF. The CDR3 region has the DNA TGCAGTGCTAGACGGGACACTAATCAGCCCCAGCATTTT.

This chain links TRBV14 with TRBJ2-5; 7 bases are a match to TRBD1. Unmatched junction bases numbered 6, after V lost 0 bases and J lost 5 bases. The CDR3 runs to 15 residues. Germline CDR1 and CDR2: SGHDN and FVKESK. As DNA, the CDR3 is TGTGCCAGCAGCCAAGACAGGGGGTCAGGGGAGACCCAGTACTTC. Protein sequence: CASSQDRGSGETQYF.

This chain uses TRBV7-2 with TRBJ1-2, with D hard to call. The CDR3 has 14 residues. Germline lookup yields CDR1 SGHTA and CDR2 FQGNSA. Trimming took 1 base from V and 6 from J, leaving 12 bases between them. The CDR3 DNA reads as TGTGCCAGCAGCTTAGGGACGGCCGCGAATGGCTACACCTTC. Protein sequence: CASSLGTAANGYTF.

The gene calls are TRBV12-3 or TRBV12-4 and TRBJ1-1; no definite D call. Trimming pared 4 bases from V and 0 bases from J, leaving 15 bases between. The CDR3 has 16 residues. The CDR3 DNA follows: TGTGCCAGCAGTTCCGACGTCTATACAGTGAACACTGAAGCTTTCTTT. Its protein is CASSSDVYTVNTEAFF.